This TCR beta chain is drawn from a study of blood T cell repertoires in COVID-19. The overall study: Sample material is recorded as cDNA or gDNA derived from T cells, B-cell-depleted T cells, or PBMCs.

Only in-frame clones appear in the TCRdb table, and some are missing; sequencing was by immunoSEQ multiplex PCR. Of approximately 300,000 clones listed, 80% to 95% are singletons. The germline V and J ends were trimmed by 3 bases and 2 bases, with 11 bases remaining between them. Germline CDR1 reads SEHNR; CDR2 reads FQNEAQ (reference sequence). CDR3 length: 14 residues. Categorization into cohorts depended on clinical history that participants reported. This sequence was found in a woman in her thirties who had recovered from COVID-19. V gene TRBV7-9 combines with J gene TRBJ2-7, with a weak D call TRBD1 (5 bases). Sequenced material: PBMCs or T cells enriched from blood (not recorded which). CDR3 in amino acids: CASSFGRDAYEQYF. In nucleotides, the CDR3 is TGTGCCAGCAGCTTTGGCAGGGATGCCTACGAGCAGTACTTC.